These T cell receptor beta chains were read from a single sample in a study of T-cell reconstitution after alpha-beta-depleted transplantation in children. TCRdb fed the PCR reads into MiXCR, producing one record per CDR3 protein. The data show around 580,000 distinct CDR3 sequences, 20% to 30% seen once. The source was PBMCs, collected before TCRalphabeta/CD19-depleted stem cell transplant. All receptors come from a boy under three years old with Wiskott-Aldrich syndrome, due to receive a stem cell transplant. Each CDR3 is given with its conserved first and last residue. A D gene is named only where the DNA matches it firmly. A clone size is listed for some rows: how often the clone was seen (once, few, many), or a class if it is expanded.

J gene,clone size,D gene,V gene,CDR3 protein,CDR3 DNA
TRBJ1-1,NA,TRBD1,TRBV5-1,CASSLQGSHLNTEAFF,TGCGCCAGCAGCTTACAGGGGTCCCATCTGAACACTGAAGCTTTCTTT
TRBJ1-1,once,NA,TRBV20-1,CSARVPVLPQNTEAFF,TGCAGTGCTAGAGTGCCCGTATTACCGCAGAACACTGAAGCTTTCTTT
TRBJ1-5,NA,NA,TRBV20-1,CSASGSRRQPQHF,TGCAGTGCTAGCGGCAGTCGACGCCAGCCCCAGCATTTT
TRBJ1-4,NA,TRBD1,TRBV20-1,CSAKVFNSGQGSEKLFF,TGCAGTGCTAAGGTTTTCAATTCGGGACAGGGTAGTGAAAAACTGTTTTTT
TRBJ2-1,once,TRBD2,TRBV7-9,CASSLKAGAEYNEQFF,TGTGCCAGCAGCTTAAAAGCGGGAGCGGAGTACAATGAGCAGTTCTTC
TRBJ2-7,NA,TRBD2,TRBV7-8,CASSLARGASGRPTYEQYF,TGTGCCAGCAGCTTAGCGAGGGGGGCTAGCGGGAGACCGACCTACGAGCAGTACTTC
TRBJ1-4,NA,TRBD1,TRBV28,CASWDRGRKLFF,TGTGCCAGCTGGGACAGGGGGCGAAAACTGTTTTTT
TRBJ2-1,NA,TRBD2,TRBV6-5,CASSYSPRTSGKNEQFF,TGTGCCAGCAGTTACAGCCCCCGGACTAGCGGGAAAAATGAGCAGTTCTTC
TRBJ2-5,NA,NA,TRBV12-3/TRBV12-4,CASTIYIGGTQYF,TGTGCCAGCACGATATACATAGGGGGGACCCAGTACTTC
TRBJ2-1,NA,NA,TRBV5-1,CASSTTGTYNEQFF,TGCGCCAGCAGTACTACAGGCACCTACAATGAGCAGTTCTTC
TRBJ2-5,few,NA,TRBV10-3,CAAGNIEETQYF,TGTGCCGCAGGGAATATAGAAGAGACCCAGTACTTC
TRBJ2-5,NA,NA,TRBV5-1,CASSFIPMETQYF,TGCGCCAGCAGCTTTATCCCCATGGAGACCCAGTACTTC
TRBJ2-3,NA,TRBD2,TRBV29-1,CSVARLAGWDTQYF,TGCAGCGTGGCTAGACTAGCGGGATGGGATACGCAGTATTTT
TRBJ2-1,NA,NA,TRBV5-6,CASSKTSGTLSYNEQFF,TGTGCCAGCAGCAAGACCTCCGGGACACTCTCCTACAATGAGCAGTTCTTC
TRBJ2-7,NA,TRBD2,TRBV3-1,CASSPERTSAYYEQYF,TGTGCCAGCAGCCCAGAGAGGACTAGCGCTTACTACGAGCAGTACTTC
TRBJ1-4,NA,NA,TRBV5-6,CASSLGANEKLFF,TGTGCCAGCAGCTTGGGGGCGAATGAAAAACTGTTTTTT
TRBJ2-1,NA,NA,TRBV5-1,CASSLLAHYNEQFF,TGCGCCAGCAGCTTGTTAGCGCACTACAATGAGCAGTTCTTC
TRBJ2-3,few,NA,TRBV12-3/TRBV12-4,CASCLWRKRTDTQYF,TGTGCCAGCTGCCTTTGGCGGAAGAGAACAGATACGCAGTATTTT
TRBJ2-5,few,NA,TRBV29-1,CSVALLRGQETQYF,TGCAGCGTTGCCCTTCTTAGGGGCCAAGAGACCCAGTACTTC
TRBJ2-1,NA,TRBD1,TRBV4-1,CASSYRQGSDEQFF,TGCGCCAGCAGCTACCGACAGGGGAGCGATGAGCAGTTCTTC
TRBJ2-7,few,NA,TRBV24-1,CATSDGGTYEQYF,TGTGCCACCAGTGATGGGGGCACCTACGAGCAGTACTTC
TRBJ2-3,NA,TRBD2,TRBV29-1,CSVEPRLASTDTQYF,TGCAGCGTTGAACCCCGACTAGCGAGCACAGATACGCAGTATTTT
TRBJ1-6,NA,TRBD1,TRBV6-1,CASSPGQGDSPLHF,TGTGCCAGCAGCCCCGGACAGGGTGATTCACCCCTCCACTTT
TRBJ1-2,few,NA,TRBV21-1,CASKGGGRSLPYGYTF,TGTGCCAGCAAAGGTGGAGGGAGGTCTTTGCCCTATGGCTACACCTTC
TRBJ2-2,NA,NA,TRBV28,CASSKASSTGELFF,TGTGCCAGCAGCAAAGCTAGTAGCACCGGGGAGCTGTTTTTT
TRBJ1-4,NA,NA,TRBV20-1,CSARDMDGDEKLFF,TGCAGTGCTAGAGATATGGACGGAGATGAAAAACTGTTTTTT
TRBJ2-3,many,NA,TRBV20-1,CSAELYTDTQYF,TGCAGTGCAGAGCTCTACACAGATACGCAGTATTTT
TRBJ1-2,few,NA,TRBV5-1,CASSAGPYGYTF,TGCGCCAGCAGCGCGGGACCTTATGGCTACACCTTC
TRBJ2-1,NA,NA,TRBV12-3/TRBV12-4,CASSRSDSGRQFF,TGTGCCAGCAGCCGATCGGATAGCGGAAGGCAGTTCTTC
TRBJ2-1,NA,NA,TRBV12-3/TRBV12-4,CASRPQGARSNEQFF,TGTGCCAGCAGACCCCAAGGGGCTCGAAGCAATGAGCAGTTCTTC
TRBJ2-1,NA,TRBD1,TRBV25-1,CASSEYMGTGYNEQFF,TGTGCCAGCAGTGAATATATGGGGACAGGGTACAATGAGCAGTTCTTC
TRBJ2-3,few,NA,TRBV27,CASSPPRGLATDTQYF,TGTGCCAGCAGTCCCCCGAGGGGGCTAGCGACAGATACGCAGTATTTT
TRBJ2-1,few,NA,TRBV20-1,CSGIWNEQFF,TGCAGTGGGATTTGGAATGAGCAGTTCTTC
TRBJ2-5,NA,TRBD1,TRBV25-1,CASSDPHGTVQQETQYF,TGTGCCAGCAGTGATCCCCACGGGACAGTTCAACAAGAGACCCAGTACTTC
TRBJ2-5,NA,TRBD1,TRBV7-8,CASSLVTGGLETQYF,TGTGCCAGCAGCTTAGTTACAGGGGGCTTGGAGACCCAGTACTTC
TRBJ2-7,NA,NA,TRBV12-3/TRBV12-4,CASSPGGLHEQYF,TGTGCCAGCAGTCCCGGGGGTCTGCACGAGCAGTACTTC
TRBJ2-1,many,TRBD2,TRBV5-1,CASSLASGNYNEQFF,TGCGCCAGCAGCTTGGCTAGCGGAAACTACAATGAGCAGTTCTTC
TRBJ2-1,NA,NA,TRBV29-1,CSVERAPRGSSYNEQFF,TGCAGCGTTGAAAGAGCCCCAAGGGGGAGCTCCTACAATGAGCAGTTCTTC
TRBJ2-1,NA,TRBD2,TRBV10-3,CAISDKRGDDNEQFF,TGTGCCATCAGTGACAAACGGGGGGATGACAATGAGCAGTTCTTC
TRBJ2-7,few,TRBD2,TRBV20-1,CSAVTSGFSYEQYF,TGCAGTGCCGTGACTAGCGGGTTTTCCTACGAGCAGTACTTC
TRBJ2-7,few,TRBD1,TRBV28,CASSLPIGGVYEQYF,TGTGCCAGCAGCCTTCCCATAGGGGGCGTCTACGAGCAGTACTTC
TRBJ2-1,few,NA,TRBV5-1,CASSLDTDLYNEQFF,TGCGCCAGCAGCTTGGACACTGACCTTTACAATGAGCAGTTCTTC